The clone carrying this T cell receptor beta chain showed up many times. The antigen is unknown. This specimen belongs to a study of Graves' ophthalmopathy and Graves' hyperthyroidism. The wider study: Stable hyperthyroidism meant no ophthalmopathy within 18 months of follow-up.

Certain patients were not enrolled. These were patients with other autoimmune diseases, uncontrolled infections, pregnancy or lactation. Study-level results: Stable hyperthyroidism and ophthalmopathy were told apart by a 13-signature model, which achieved 85% to 90% sensitivity and approximately 81% specificity. Also, most clonotypes expanded in the thyroid above 0.001 frequency appeared in blood.

Beta-chain TCR CDR3 regions were amplified from RNA transcripts. Second-round multiplex PCR followed a first-round RT-PCR using HTBI primers. Via MiXCR, TCRdb re-called the multiplex PCR reads, giving one row per CDR3 protein. The sample includes approximately 1.2 million distinct CDR3 sequences, roughly 35% seen only once; the top ten take approximately 10%. The J segment lost 8 bases and the V segment lost 3 bases, leaving 10 bases of the junction unmatched. The CDR3 is made up of 14 amino acids. Per the germline V gene, CDR1 is SGHRS and CDR2 is YFSETQ. Sequenced material: peripheral blood or thyroid tissue (not recorded which). The chain combines TRBV5-1 with TRBJ1-1; 7 bases are a match to TRBD1. This sequence was found in an adult man with Graves' hyperthyroidism. As DNA, the CDR3 is TGCGCCAGCAGCTGGGACCTTCGGACAGGAGAAGCTTTCTTT. This codes for CASSWDLRTGEAFF.